This T cell receptor (beta chain) came from a study of T-cell memory formation after mild COVID-19. Study observations and caveats: Contracting CD4+ clones sat mainly in CM and EM; CD8+ in EMRA. That cross-reactive memory joined was suggested by some responding clones appearing in pre-infection memory. Clones from the second wave (peaking day 37) had unconfirmed SARS-CoV-2 specificity.

The V gene's germline CDR1 is LGHNA and CDR2 YNFKEQ. The V gene end was trimmed by 1 base and the J gene end by 8 bases; junction bases not matched to a gene: 9. The CDR3 loop spans 15 amino acids. Remarks on this clonotype: The antigen remains unidentified.

TCR alpha and TCR beta cDNA libraries carrying sample barcodes and UMIs came from 5'RACE with constant-segment primers. TCRdb fed the 5' RACE reads into MiXCR, producing one record per CDR3 protein. This sample carries approximately 88,000 distinct CDR3 sequences, approximately 23% of them seen once, and the ten largest clones take around 40%. The clonotype originates from a young man who had mild COVID-19 (a few samples of this study predate the infection). Cell type and time point are not known. This chain connects TRBV4-2 to TRBJ1-2; 8 bases agree with TRBD1. The specimen was PBMCs or a T cell subset sorted from them (not recorded which). Here the CDR3 reads CASSQVPGGGEGYTF. In DNA, the CDR3 is TGTGCCAGCAGCCAAGTTCCAGGGGGCGGAGAAGGCTACACCTTC.